One and the same sample provided the 8 T cell receptor beta chains below, sequenced in a study of blood T cell repertoires in COVID-19. The assay was immunoSEQ multiplex PCR, and TCRdb's table has in-frame clones only and misses some. The sample holds 170,000 or so clones, roughly 86% seen once. Sequenced material: peripheral blood. Source of these receptors: a man between 35 and 55 years old with active or convalescent COVID-19.

The count of this clone is one. The chain uses TRBV4-3 and TRBJ2-3; tentatively, D is TRBD1 (6 bases). V was pared by 3 bases and J by 10 bases, with 20 bases between. The CDR3 runs to 15 residues. Germline CDR1 LGHNA, CDR2 YSLEER. CDR3 protein: CASSHPHRETHPQYF. CDR3 in DNA: TGCGCCAGCAGCCATCCCCACAGGGAAACACATCCGCAGTATTTT.

The rearrangement links TRBV11-2 to TRBJ1-1, with unresolved D. CDR1 SGHAT and CDR2 FQNNGV come from the germline V gene. V was trimmed by 2 bases and J by 6 bases, leaving 10 bases between them. This CDR3 comprises 13 residues. The chain's CDR3 is CASSLFGVAEAFF. The CDR3 DNA reads as TGTGCCAGCAGCTTATTTGGAGTGGCTGAAGCTTTCTTT.

The rearrangement links TRBV2 to TRBJ1-2; D remains unclear. CDR3 size: 13 residues. The germline V gene encodes CDR1 SNHLY and CDR2 FYNNEI. V was pared by 4 bases and J by 2 bases, with 8 bases between. This chain's CDR3 is CASSVDTNYGYTF. For the CDR3, the DNA is TGTGCCAGCAGTGTTGACACCAACTATGGCTACACCTTC.

The chain recombines TRBV28 with TRBJ2-7; 16 bases line up with TRBD2. J gave up 12 bases and V 5 bases, and 7 bases lay outside the gene matches. The CDR3 totals 14 residues. Germline V CDR1 and CDR2: MDHEN, SYDVKM. CDR3 region: CASSPGTSGGAGYF. CDR3 nucleotides: TGTGCCAGCAGTCCCGGGACTAGCGGGGGGGCTGGGTACTTC.

This sequence joins TRBV2 and TRBJ2-1; TRBD1 matches at 7 bases. J was trimmed by 4 bases and V by 6 bases; bases with no gene match: 15. The CDR3 has 17 residues. Germline V gene sequence: CDR1 SNHLY, CDR2 FYNNEI. The CDR3 DNA reads TGTGCCAGCAGAGGGGGCCGACAGACTTATGCTTACAATGAGCAGTTCTTC. This sequence encodes CASRGGRQTYAYNEQFF.

The V and J genes are TRBV19 and TRBJ2-5, with 13 bases matching TRBD2. The trim removed 5 bases at V and 2 bases at J, leaving 5 bases unmatched. The CDR3 consists of 16 residues. Germline V gene data show CDR1 as LNHDA and CDR2 as SQIVND (reference sequence). This CDR3 reads CASSPRLAGGQETQYF. CDR3 bases: TGTGCCAGTAGTCCCCGACTAGCGGGGGGTCAAGAGACCCAGTACTTC.

The V call is TRBV5-5, the J call TRBJ2-5, with TRBD2 identical over 9 bases. V was pared by 1 base and J by 5 bases, with 6 bases of the junction left unmatched. There are 15 residues in the CDR3. From germline, CDR1 is SGHKS and CDR2 YYEKEE (reference sequence). CDR3 sequence: CASSLSGGGAETQYF. CDR3 nucleotides: TGTGCCAGCAGCTTGTCGGGCGGGGGGGCTGAGACCCAGTACTTC.

The gene calls are TRBV18 and TRBJ2-7; D is ambiguous. V gave up 0 bases and J gave up 3 bases, with 9 bases separating them. The germline V gene has CDR1 KGHSH and CDR2 LQKENI. The CDR3 extends over 14 amino acids. CDR3 in DNA: TGTGCCAGCTCACCACCTGGGCAGATCTACGAGCAGTACTTC. It translates to CASSPPGQIYEQYF.